The 14 T cell receptor beta chains below all came from one sample that was sequenced in a study of blood T cell repertoires in COVID-19. TCRdb's copy holds only in-frame clones and misses some; the assay was immunoSEQ multiplex PCR. Of about 200,000 clones in the sample, 88% were seen once. The source material was peripheral blood. The receptor source for this set is a man aged 40-55 years with active or convalescent COVID-19.

The chain has TRBV3-1 (or the pseudogene TRBV3-2) and TRBJ2-3; 9 bases map to TRBD2. V lost 3 bases to trimming and J lost 5 bases; unmatched junction nucleotides: 12. This CDR3 is 17 amino acids long. Germline V gene data show CDR1 as LGHDT and CDR2 as YNNKEL (reference sequence). The CDR3 nucleotides are TGTGCCAGCAGCCAGGAAGAGCGCGGGGGGGCGGGAGATACGCAGTATTTT. Translation: CASSQEERGGAGDTQYF.

This sequence joins TRBV7-2 and TRBJ2-3; 10 bases match TRBD2. Germline CDR1 and CDR2: SGHTA and FQGNSA. The CDR3 contains 15 residues. J gave up 3 bases and V 0 bases, and 0 bases lay outside the gene matches. The CDR3 region has the DNA TGTGCCAGCAGCTTAGCAGCGGGGGGGACAGATACGCAGTATTTT. Encoded protein: CASSLAAGGTDTQYF.

CDR3 bases: TGCGCCAGCAGCCCGAACGCACAGGGGAACACTGAAGCTTTCTTT. This sequence encodes CASSPNAQGNTEAFF. The rearrangement uses TRBV4-1 and TRBJ1-1, with D perhaps matching TRBD1 (6 bases). Germline V lookup: CDR1 MGHRA, CDR2 YSYEKL. V lost 4 bases and J lost 1, with 13 bases in between. The CDR3 is 15 amino acids.

This clone was seen just once. V usage is TRBV28 and J usage is TRBJ1-4; 10 positions match TRBD1. The CDR3 runs to 16 residues. Germline lookup yields CDR1 MDHEN and CDR2 SYDVKM. Trimming cost V 5 bases and J 0 bases; bases outside gene matches: 3. CDR3 protein: CASSPGTGATNEKLFF. CDR3 nucleotide sequence: TGTGCCAGCAGTCCTGGGACAGGGGCAACTAATGAAAAACTGTTTTTT.

The chain has TRBV2 and TRBJ1-2; possibly TRBD1 for D (5 bases). The CDR3 is 14 amino acids. With 3 bases removed from V and 4 bases from J, the gap between germline ends came to 12 bases. Germline CDR1 and CDR2: SNHLY and FYNNEI. CDR3 region: CASSESVQGYGYTF. In DNA form, the CDR3 reads TGTGCCAGCAGTGAGTCCGTTCAGGGCTATGGCTACACCTTC.

The chain couples TRBV5-6 to TRBJ1-2, with 10 bases identical to TRBD1. V lost 3 bases to trimming and J lost 8 bases; unmatched junction nucleotides: 7. This CDR3 is built from 14 residues. Per the germline V gene, CDR1 is SGHDT and CDR2 is YYEEEE. The CDR3 sequence is CASSWFGQGEGYTF. CDR3 sequence (DNA): TGTGCCAGCAGCTGGTTCGGACAGGGGGAGGGCTACACCTTC.

This sequence joins TRBV25-1 and TRBJ2-2; maybe TRBD1 (5 bases). Germline V gives CDR1 MGHDK, CDR2 SYGVNS. CDR3 size: 15 residues. V dropped 4 bases and J dropped 1 base, with 10 bases sitting between them. Here the CDR3 DNA reads TGTGCCAGCAGTGGGAACAGGCGGAACACCGGGGAGCTGTTTTTT. Protein: CASSGNRRNTGELFF.

The V gene is TRBV9, the J gene TRBJ2-2; D might be TRBD2 (6 bases). CDR3 length equals 16 residues. V was trimmed by 4 bases and J by 0 bases, leaving 13 bases between them. Germline V gene data show CDR1 as SGDLS and CDR2 as YYNGEE. The chain's CDR3 is CASSITTRTNTGELFF. In DNA form, the CDR3 reads TGTGCCAGCAGCATTACGACTAGAACGAACACCGGGGAGCTGTTTTTT.

The genes are TRBV27 and TRBJ2-7; possibly TRBD2 for D (6 bases). There are 16 residues in the CDR3. The V gene's germline CDR1 is MNHEY and CDR2 SMNVEV (reference sequence). V dropped 3 bases and J dropped 3 bases, with 18 bases sitting between them. CDR3 nucleotides: TGTGCCAGCAGTTTCCCACCTAGCGCCGGAATCTACGAGCAGTACTTC. It specifies CASSFPPSAGIYEQYF.

This clone occurred a few times. The V call is TRBV4-1, the J call TRBJ2-1; possibly TRBD1 for D (7 bases). The CDR3 is made up of 17 amino acids. The V gene's germline CDR1 is MGHRA and CDR2 YSYEKL. V was shortened by 3 bases and J by 2 bases, with 17 bases between the two germline ends. The CDR3 nucleotides are TGCGCCAGCAGCCAGGTCCTGCAGGGGGGACCCTACAATGAGCAGTTCTTC. Translation gives CASSQVLQGGPYNEQFF.

In this sample, this clone turned up a few times. The J gene is TRBJ1-6, the V gene TRBV14, with D tentatively TRBD1 (5 bases). The CDR3 runs to 13 residues. The V end was cut by 1 base, the J end by 10 bases, with 8 bases between. Germline V CDR1 and CDR2: SGHDN, FVKESK. CDR3 nucleotide sequence: TGTGCCAGCAGCCAAGGACAGTACTCACCCCTCCACTTT. Translated, it gives CASSQGQYSPLHF.

The chain recombines TRBV2 with TRBJ2-5; the match to TRBD2 covers 15 bases. This CDR3 has 16 amino acids. Trimming cost V 6 bases and J 5 bases; bases outside gene matches: 7. Germline CDR1 reads SNHLY; CDR2 reads FYNNEI. In DNA form, the CDR3 reads TGTGCCAGCAGCAAGTTGGGGACTAGCGGGGGGGAGACCCAGTACTTC. This encodes CASSKLGTSGGETQYF.

The chain employs TRBV4-3 and TRBJ1-5; no firm D call. Germline CDR1 and CDR2: LGHNA and YSLEER. Trimming cost V 0 bases and J 0 bases, with 9 bases left between them. This CDR3 contains 16 residues. The CDR3 protein is CASSQEAGNSNQPQHF. The CDR3 region has the DNA TGCGCCAGCAGCCAAGAGGCAGGCAATAGCAATCAGCCCCAGCATTTT.

The J gene is TRBJ2-7, the V gene TRBV5-1; possible D gene TRBD1, 6 bases. Trimming stripped 3 bases from V and 5 bases from J, with 15 bases between. Germline V lookup: CDR1 SGHRS, CDR2 YFSETQ. This CDR3 is 14 amino acids long. As DNA, the CDR3 is TGCGCCAGCAGCTATACTACAGGGATAAACGAGCAGTACTTC. Translation: CASSYTTGINEQYF.